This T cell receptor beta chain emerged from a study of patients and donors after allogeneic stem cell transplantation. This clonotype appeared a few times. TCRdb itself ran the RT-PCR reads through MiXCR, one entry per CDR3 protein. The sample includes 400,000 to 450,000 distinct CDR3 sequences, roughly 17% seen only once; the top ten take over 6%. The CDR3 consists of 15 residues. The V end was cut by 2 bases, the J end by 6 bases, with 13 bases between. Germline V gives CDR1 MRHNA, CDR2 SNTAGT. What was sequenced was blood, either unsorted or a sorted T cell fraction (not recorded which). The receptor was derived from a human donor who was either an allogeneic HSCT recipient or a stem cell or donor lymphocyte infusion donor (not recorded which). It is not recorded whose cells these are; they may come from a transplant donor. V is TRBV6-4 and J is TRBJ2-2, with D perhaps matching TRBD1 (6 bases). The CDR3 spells CASSDLTGKAGELFF. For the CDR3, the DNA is TGTGCCAGCAGTGACCTAACAGGGAAGGCCGGGGAGCTGTTTTTT.